The rows below give T cell receptor beta chains drawn from one sample of a study of human T cells and chemical hapten exposure. MiXCR was run by TCRdb on the RACE reads, yielding one entry per CDR3 protein. The sample carries tens of thousands of distinct CDR3 sequences, 11% recorded once. Sequences were derived from whole blood, sampled in connection with sensitization to the hapten diphenylcyclopropenone (DPC). The receptors originated from a woman between 45 and 60 years old with alopecia areata. Some clones in this sample may be carry-over from other donors' samples. The CDR3 runs from the conserved cysteine through the conserved F or W. The order of the fields is clone size, J gene, V gene, CDR3 protein. Size is stated for part of the rows, as once, few or many counts, or as a class when the clone is expanded.

>many|TRBJ2-7|TRBV6-2/TRBV6-3
CASSLGHREQYF
>.|TRBJ2-7|TRBV5-4
CASSLGSGGPSYKQYF
>few|TRBJ2-1|TRBV28
CASSPRGGNEQFF
>many|TRBJ2-1|TRBV29-1
CSVRTSGSSTVF
>many|TRBJ1-1|TRBV29-1
CSVEGDTEAFF
>few|TRBJ2-2|TRBV18
CASSTDTGELFF
>.|TRBJ2-6|TRBV19
CASSIRGKSSGANVLTF
>few|TRBJ2-7|TRBV28
CASSFRGSYEQYF
>many|TRBJ1-2|TRBV19
CASSIEEGAVDGYTF
>.|TRBJ2-5|TRBV29-1
CSVEKGLRSETQYF
>.|TRBJ2-1|TRBV7-6
CASSRGSYNEQFF
>once|TRBJ1-3|TRBV29-1
CSVRSSGNTIYF
>.|TRBJ2-4|TRBV7-3
CASSLTPGTFQYF
>many|TRBJ2-1|TRBV12-3/TRBV12-4
CATGVGGYNEQFF